This T cell receptor (beta chain) came from a study of regulatory T cells in long-lasting Graves disease. General study points: No thyroid tissue was studied; the work used peripheral blood only. Accuracy may have suffered from the small sample size.

For TCR beta, libraries came from iRepertoire HTBI primers and Arm-PCR of CDR3 regions. A single record per CDR3 protein comes from TCRdb applying MiXCR to the multiplex PCR reads. The repertoire holds roughly 360,000 distinct CDR3 sequences, with 20% to 25% as singletons. The CDR3 is 13 residues long. Deletions cut 0 bases from V and 7 bases from J, with 11 bases between. The germline gives CDR1 SGHDT, CDR2 YYEEEE. Turning to this clonotype: Its antigen is currently unknown.

Time point denoted: persistent/refractory GD, antithyroid drugs over 5 years with positive TRAb. The TCR library used RNA extracted from PBMCs. The chain links TRBV5-6 to TRBJ2-7; perhaps TRBD1 as D (6 bases). Sequences were derived from peripheral blood mononuclear cells (PBMCs), sampled when the disease was refractory, from a patient treated with antithyroid drugs. The receptor was isolated from a woman aged 40 to 55 with Graves disease. CDR3 sequence reads: CASSLGVRGEQYF. As DNA, the CDR3 is TGTGCCAGCAGCTTGGGGGTCAGGGGAGAGCAGTACTTC.